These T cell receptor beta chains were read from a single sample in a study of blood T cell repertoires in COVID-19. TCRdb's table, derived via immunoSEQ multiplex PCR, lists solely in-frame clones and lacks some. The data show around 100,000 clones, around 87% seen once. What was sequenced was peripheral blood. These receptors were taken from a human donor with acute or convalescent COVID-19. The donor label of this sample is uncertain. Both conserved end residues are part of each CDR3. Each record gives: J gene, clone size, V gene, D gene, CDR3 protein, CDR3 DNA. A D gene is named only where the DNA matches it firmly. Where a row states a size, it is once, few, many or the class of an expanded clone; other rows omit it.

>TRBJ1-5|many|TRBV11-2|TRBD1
CASSRGTGREPQHF
TGTGCCAGCAGCCGAGGGACAGGGAGAGAGCCCCAGCATTTT
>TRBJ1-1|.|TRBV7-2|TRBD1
CASSTMGQVTNTEAFF
TGTGCCAGCAGCACCATGGGACAGGTTACGAACACTGAAGCTTTCTTT
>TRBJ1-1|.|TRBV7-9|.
CASSLVTDTEAFF
TGTGCCAGCAGCTTAGTTACGGACACTGAAGCTTTCTTT
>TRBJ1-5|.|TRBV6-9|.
CASSYYRLTYQPQHF
TGTGCCAGCAGTTATTACAGACTAACCTATCAGCCCCAGCATTTT
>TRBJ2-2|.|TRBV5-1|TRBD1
CASSSNQGETTGELFF
TGCGCCAGCAGCTCTAATCAGGGGGAGACCACCGGGGAGCTGTTTTTT
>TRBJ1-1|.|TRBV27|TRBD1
CASSPFPGQPNTEAFF
TGTGCCAGCAGTCCCTTCCCGGGACAGCCAAACACTGAAGCTTTCTTT
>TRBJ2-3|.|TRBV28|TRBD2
CASRRGGGTDTQYF
TGTGCCAGCCGGCGGGGGGGCGGCACAGATACGCAGTATTTT
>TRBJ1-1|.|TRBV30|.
CAWSRSLNTEAFF
TGTGCCTGGAGCAGGTCGCTGAACACTGAAGCTTTCTTT
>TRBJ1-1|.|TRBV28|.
CASIPGGAGKGGTEAFF
TGTGCCAGCATCCCGGGGGGCGCTGGAAAGGGAGGCACTGAAGCTTTCTTT
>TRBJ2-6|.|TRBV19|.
CASISARRTSGANVLTF
TGTGCCAGTATATCGGCACGGAGGACCTCTGGGGCCAACGTCCTGACTTTC
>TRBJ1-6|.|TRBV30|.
CAWSGGPNSPLHF
TGTGCCTGGAGTGGGGGGCCCAATTCACCCCTCCACTTT
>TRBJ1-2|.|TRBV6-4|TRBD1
CASSERWGQGVLDGYTF
TGTGCCAGCAGTGAAAGATGGGGACAGGGAGTTTTAGACGGCTACACCTTC
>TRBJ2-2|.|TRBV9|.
CASSVAVTNTGELFF
TGTGCCAGCAGCGTAGCAGTAACCAACACCGGGGAGCTGTTTTTT
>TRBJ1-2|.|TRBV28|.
CASSTGTIYGYTF
TGTGCCAGCAGTACCGGGACAATCTATGGCTACACCTTC
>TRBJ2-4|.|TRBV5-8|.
CASIMTGAKNIQYF
TGTGCCAGCATCATGACAGGAGCCAAAAACATTCAGTACTTC
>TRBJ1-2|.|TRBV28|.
CASSLHTGIGYTF
TGTGCCAGCAGTCTCCATACAGGGATTGGCTACACCTTC
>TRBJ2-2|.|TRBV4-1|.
CASSQASLGVTGELFF
TGCGCCAGCAGCCAAGCCAGTTTAGGGGTGACCGGGGAGCTGTTTTTT
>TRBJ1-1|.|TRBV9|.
CASSGAGVLNTEAFF
TGTGCCAGCAGCGGGGCGGGAGTTTTGAACACTGAAGCTTTCTTT
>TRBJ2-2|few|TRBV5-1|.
CASSLAGFDTGELFF
TGCGCCAGCAGCTTGGCAGGGTTTGACACCGGGGAGCTGTTTTTT
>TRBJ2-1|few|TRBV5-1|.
CASSPVGRPYNEQFF
TGCGCCAGCAGCCCAGTGGGGCGACCTTACAATGAGCAGTTCTTC
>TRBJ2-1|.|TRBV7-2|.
CASSLSGGSHNEQFF
TGTGCCAGCAGCTTATCTGGGGGGTCACACAATGAGCAGTTCTTC
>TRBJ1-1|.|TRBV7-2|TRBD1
CASSLYGGQVEAFF
TGTGCCAGCAGCTTATACGGCGGACAGGTCGAAGCTTTCTTT
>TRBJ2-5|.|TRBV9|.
CASSAGFSETQYF
TGTGCCAGCAGCGCAGGATTTTCGGAGACCCAGTACTTC
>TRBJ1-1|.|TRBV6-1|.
CASSQGYGTEAFF
TGTGCCAGCAGTCAGGGATACGGCACTGAAGCTTTCTTT
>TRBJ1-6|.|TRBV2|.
CASSTSHGNSPLHF
TGTGCCAGCTCTACGAGCCACGGTAATTCACCCCTCCACTTT
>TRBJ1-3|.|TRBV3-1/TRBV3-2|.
CASSQDSRAGNTIYF
TGTGCCAGCAGCCAAGATTCCAGGGCTGGAAACACCATATATTTT
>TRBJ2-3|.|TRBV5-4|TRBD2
CASSLKLAGVSDTQYF
TGTGCCAGCAGCCTCAAACTAGCGGGGGTGTCAGATACGCAGTATTTT
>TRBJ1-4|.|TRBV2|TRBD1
CASRRGTGDEKLFF
TGTGCCAGCAGGAGGGGGACAGGCGACGAAAAACTGTTTTTT
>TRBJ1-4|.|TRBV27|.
CAIPPGGDTNEKLFF
TGTGCCATCCCCCCCGGCGGAGACACTAATGAAAAACTGTTTTTT
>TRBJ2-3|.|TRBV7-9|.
CASSLTGSTDTQYF
TGTGCCAGCAGCCTGACAGGAAGCACAGATACGCAGTATTTT